The 20 T cell receptor beta chains reported below all come from one sample, sequenced in a study of shared clonotypes between healthy human individuals. This table comes from immunoSEQ multiplex PCR, and its TCRdb copy is limited to in-frame clones, with some not included. This table has 2 million to 2.5 million clones, 85% to 95% appearing once. Positively selected for CCR7, the CD45RO-negative cells used as naive CD8 cells excluded terminally differentiated effector memory CD45RA+ cells. The sequenced sample consisted of naive CD8+ T cells from PBMCs. The receptors were sampled from a young man in good health. Some clones in this sample may be carry-over from other donors' samples.

The chain carries TRBV30 and TRBJ2-1, with 12 positions matching TRBD2. The V gene end was trimmed by 0 bases and the J gene end by 9 bases; junction bases not matched to a gene: 9. The germline gives CDR1 GTSNPN, CDR2 SVGIG (reference sequence). The CDR3 length is 16 residues. CDR3 protein: CAWSVSLAGGPFEQFF. Written as DNA, the CDR3 is TGTGCCTGGAGTGTAAGTCTAGCGGGAGGGCCCTTTGAGCAGTTCTTC.

The CDR3: CASSAVGGSYEQYF. The CDR3 coding sequence is TGTGCCAGCAGCGCCGTTGGGGGAAGCTACGAGCAGTACTTC. V and J are TRBV6-4 and TRBJ2-7; D is perhaps TRBD1 or TRBD2 (5 bases each). Trimming removed 6 bases at V and 3 bases at J, with 15 bases between. This CDR3 has 14 amino acids. Germline assignment: CDR1 MRHNA and CDR2 SNTAGT.

This chain joins TRBV5-1 and TRBJ1-4; no clear D gene. Germline CDR1 is SGHRS and CDR2 is YFSETQ. With 4 bases removed from V and 2 bases from J, the gap between germline ends came to 18 bases. CDR3 length: 17 amino acids. CDR3 nucleotide sequence: TGCGCCAGCAGCGATGGGTCCCGCGTTGCGACTAATGAAAAACTGTTTTTT. This encodes CASSDGSRVATNEKLFF.

The chain carries TRBV4-3 and TRBJ2-7, with 9 bases fitting TRBD2. The ends lost 0 bases at V and 6 bases at J; junction bases unmatched: 9. Germline V CDR1 and CDR2: LGHNA, YSLEER. The CDR3 is 16 amino acids. The CDR3 bases are TGCGCCAGCAGCCAAGATCGGCGGGGGGGACACCGCGAGCAGTACTTC. Translating gives CASSQDRRGGHREQYF.

In regard to this clone: The sample holds other DNA sequences that translate to the same CDR3. The chain has TRBV27 and TRBJ1-5, with D possibly TRBD1 on 5 matching bases. V lost 6 bases and J lost 0, with 12 bases in between. Germline CDR1 MNHEY, CDR2 SMNVEV (reference sequence). This CDR3 has 15 residues. The CDR3 loop is CASREGAYSNQPQHF. CDR3 nucleotides: TGTGCCAGCAGAGAAGGGGCATATAGCAATCAGCCCCAGCATTTT.

This chain links TRBV27 with TRBJ2-5; perhaps TRBD2 as D (5 bases). The CDR3 is 15 residues long. Germline CDR1 is MNHEY and CDR2 is SMNVEV (reference sequence). V gave up 0 bases and J gave up 7 bases, with 15 bases separating them. CDR3 loop: CASSLSSSRGRTQYF. For the CDR3, the DNA is TGTGCCAGCAGTTTATCATCATCTCGGGGTAGGACCCAGTACTTC.

This chain uses TRBV19 with TRBJ1-2; 7 nucleotides agree with TRBD1. V shed 7 bases and J 5 bases; nucleotides not matched to a gene: 4. There are 12 residues in the CDR3. Germline V gene lookup returns CDR1 LNHDA and CDR2 SQIVND (reference sequence). CDR3 sequence (DNA): TGTGCCAGTACCACAGGGGTTTATGGCTACACCTTC. Translated, it gives CASTTGVYGYTF. The full variable domain, completed using reference TRBV19 and TRBJ1-2, is DGGITQSPKYLFRKEGQNVTLSCEQNLNHDAMYWYRQDPGQGLRLIYYSQIVNDFQKGDIAEGYSVSREKKESFPLTVTSAQKNPTAFYLCASTTGVYGYTFGSGTRLTVV.

The J gene is TRBJ1-1, the V gene TRBV27, with TRBD1 matching over 9 bases. The CDR3 runs to 16 residues. The trim removed 2 bases at V and 0 bases at J, leaving 4 bases unmatched. Germline V lookup: CDR1 MNHEY, CDR2 SMNVEV (reference sequence). Here the CDR3 reads CASSLVGTGMNTEAFF. For the CDR3, the DNA is TGTGCCAGCAGTTTAGTAGGGACAGGGATGAACACTGAAGCTTTCTTT.

The rearrangement links TRBV30 to TRBJ2-2, with TRBD2 as a possible D gene (5 bases). Germline loops: CDR1 GTSNPN, CDR2 SVGIG (reference sequence). This CDR3 has 15 residues. V was trimmed by 3 bases and J by 4 bases, leaving 15 bases between them. The CDR3 sequence: CAWRGVSSPTGELFF. CDR3 DNA: TGTGCCTGGAGGGGCGTTTCTAGCCCCACCGGGGAGCTGTTTTTT. Supplemented by reference TRBV30 and TRBJ2-2, the full variable domain reads SQTIHQWPATLVQPVGSPLSLECTVEGTSNPNLYWYRQAAGRGLQLLFYSVGIGQISSEVPQNLSASRPQDRQFILSSKKLLLSDSGFYLCAWRGVSSPTGELFFGEGSRLTVL.

The rearrangement joins TRBV27 to TRBJ2-5, with 10 nucleotides matching TRBD2. V was clipped by 5 bases and J by 5 bases; unmatched bases: 11. The CDR3 has 16 residues. Germline CDR1 is MNHEY and CDR2 is SMNVEV (reference sequence). The CDR3: CASSPHLAGVGETQYF. CDR3 bases: TGTGCCAGCAGTCCCCACCTAGCGGGAGTAGGGGAGACCCAGTACTTC.

The chain couples TRBV11-3 to TRBJ2-7, with TRBD1 identical over 9 bases. The germline gives CDR1 SGHNT, CDR2 YENEEA. CDR3 length: 13 amino acids. The V segment lost 6 bases and the J segment 3 bases; nucleotides outside the gene matches: 3. This CDR3 reads CASSPGQGYEQYF. The DNA of the CDR3 is TGTGCCAGCAGTCCGGGACAGGGCTACGAGCAGTACTTC. Supplemented by reference TRBV11-3 and TRBJ2-7, the full variable domain reads EAGVVQSPRYKIIEKKQPVAFWCNPISGHNTLYWYLQNLGQGPELLIRYENEEAVDDSQLPKDRFSAERLKGVDSTLKIQPAELGDSAVYLCASSPGQGYEQYFGPGTRLTVT.

J is TRBJ2-7 and V is TRBV7-9, with D perhaps TRBD2 (6 bases). Between the trimmed V and J ends, which lost 8 bases and 0 bases, there was a span of 20 bases. Germline V lookup: CDR1 SEHNR, CDR2 FQNEAQ (reference sequence). The CDR3 extends over 16 amino acids. CDR3 residues: CASEPLGRESSYEQYF. The CDR3 DNA reads TGTGCCAGCGAACCCCTAGGCCGGGAGAGCTCCTACGAGCAGTACTTC. Based on the CDR3 plus reference TRBV7-9 and TRBJ2-7, the full variable domain is DTGVSQNPRHKITKRGQNVTFRCDPISEHNRLYWYRQTLGQGPEFLTYFQNEAQLEKSRLLSDRFSAERPKGSFSTLEIQRTEQGDSAMYLCASEPLGRESSYEQYFGPGTRLTVT.

The chain joins TRBV27 to TRBJ2-7; the D gene is possibly TRBD1 (6 bases). V was cut by 2 bases and J by 0 bases, with 11 bases left in between. The CDR3 is made up of 15 amino acids. Germline CDR1 reads MNHEY; CDR2 reads SMNVEV (reference sequence). The CDR3 nucleotides read TGTGCCAGCAGTTTAGGGGGCGGGTACTCCTACGAGCAGTACTTC. It specifies CASSLGGGYSYEQYF.

A single count supports this clone. V and J are TRBV19 and TRBJ1-1; D might be TRBD1 (6 bases). Germline CDR1 LNHDA, CDR2 SQIVND (reference sequence). V was cut by 1 base and J by 4 bases, with 10 bases left in between. The CDR3 contains 14 residues. The CDR3 reads CASSIGEGVTEAFF. The CDR3 DNA follows: TGTGCCAGTAGTATAGGCGAGGGGGTCACTGAAGCTTTCTTT.

In its sample, this clone was seen once. The chain uses TRBV14 and TRBJ2-1, with 8 bases identical to TRBD2. J was trimmed by 9 bases and V by 0 bases; bases with no gene match: 4. Germline CDR1 reads SGHDN; CDR2 reads FVKESK. The CDR3 covers 14 residues. CDR3 nucleotides: TGTGCCAGCAGCCAAGATGGACTAGCAGGTGAGCAGTTCTTC. It translates to CASSQDGLAGEQFF.

A single count supports this clone. The gene calls are TRBV12-5 and TRBJ1-1; tentative D call: TRBD1 (6 bases). Per germline, CDR1 LGHNT and CDR2 FRNRAP. The germline V and J ends were trimmed by 6 bases and 5 bases, with 19 bases remaining between them. The CDR3 length is 15 residues. The CDR3 loop reads CASGHNRELGTEAFF. In DNA, the CDR3 is TGTGCTAGTGGCCATAACAGGGAATTAGGGACTGAAGCTTTCTTT.

Only one count was recorded for this clone. V and J are TRBV19 and TRBJ1-1; D not certain. Germline assignment: CDR1 LNHDA and CDR2 SQIVND (reference sequence). Trimming shortened V by 0 bases and J by 0 bases, and 11 bases separated the two germline ends. This CDR3 has 16 amino acids. Here the CDR3 reads CASSIDWGEMNTEAFF. Written as DNA, the CDR3 is TGTGCCAGTAGTATAGATTGGGGAGAGATGAACACTGAAGCTTTCTTT.

The chain links TRBV4-2 to TRBJ2-3; 15 bases map to TRBD2. This CDR3 comprises 18 residues. From germline, CDR1 is LGHNA and CDR2 YNFKEQ. Trimming at V came to 0 bases and at J to 8 bases, leaving 9 bases not matched to a gene. The chain's CDR3 is CASSQDYRTSGRGGTQYF. CDR3 DNA sequence: TGTGCCAGCAGCCAAGATTATAGGACTAGCGGGAGGGGGGGTACGCAGTATTTT.

The CDR3 region has the DNA TGTGCCAGCAGTCCGATAGGACTAGCGGTTCAAGAGACCCAGTACTTC. Amino acids: CASSPIGLAVQETQYF. The chain combines TRBV28 with TRBJ2-5; 10 bases agree with TRBD2. Germline V CDR1 and CDR2: MDHEN, SYDVKM. V was clipped by 5 bases and J by 2 bases; unmatched bases: 8. The CDR3 has 16 amino acids.

The chain combines TRBV13 with TRBJ2-3, with 7 bases that match TRBD2. There are 14 residues in the CDR3. The germline gives CDR1 PRHDT, CDR2 FYEKMQ (reference sequence). Losses at the gene ends were 5 bases for V and 1 base for J; bases not matched to a gene: 3. The CDR3 protein is CASSRLARTDTQYF. The DNA of the CDR3 is TGTGCCAGCAGCAGACTAGCCCGCACAGATACGCAGTATTTT.